This T cell receptor (beta chain) appears in the sequencing data of a study of CD8+CD57+ T cells in acquired aplastic anemia. The V segment lost 5 bases and the J segment 4 bases; nucleotides outside the gene matches: 9. This CDR3 is 15 amino acids long. Germline V gene lookup returns CDR1 SGHVS and CDR2 FNYEAQ. Study-wide results and limits: Approximately 30 CD8+ CDR3 sequences were shared between patients and controls.

CD8+CD57+ cell expansion, shown by flow cytometry, had occurred in the patients selected for sequencing. To note about this clonotype: The target antigen is unknown.

Genomic DNA, serving as template, underwent TCR beta VDJ and CDR3 profiling. Each CDR3 protein is one row after TCRdb ran MiXCR on the reads. The repertoire holds some 150,000 distinct CDR3 sequences, with about two thirds as singletons. Material for sequencing was sorted CD4+, CD8+, or CD8+CD57+ T cells (not recorded which) from PBMCs. The origin of this receptor is a human donor with aplastic anemia. The rearrangement joins TRBV7-6 to TRBJ1-2; 8 bases fit TRBD1. The CDR3 sequence: CASSISGGASYGYTF. The CDR3 nucleotides read TGTGCCAGCAGCATTTCAGGGGGCGCAAGCTATGGCTACACCTTC.